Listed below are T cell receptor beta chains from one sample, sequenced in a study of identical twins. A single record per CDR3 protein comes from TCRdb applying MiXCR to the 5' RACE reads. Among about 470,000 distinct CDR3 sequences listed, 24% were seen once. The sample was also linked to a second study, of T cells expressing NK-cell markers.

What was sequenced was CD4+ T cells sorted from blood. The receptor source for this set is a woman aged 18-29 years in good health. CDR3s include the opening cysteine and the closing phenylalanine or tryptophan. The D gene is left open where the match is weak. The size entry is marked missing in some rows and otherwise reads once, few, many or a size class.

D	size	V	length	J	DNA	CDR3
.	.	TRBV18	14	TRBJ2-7	TGTGCCAGCTCGCGACTTCCCTGGGGCTACGAGCAGTACTTC	CASSRLPWGYEQYF
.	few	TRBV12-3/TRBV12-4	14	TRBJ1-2	TGTGCCAGCAGTTTAGCGCTCCGGGGTAATGGCTACACCTTC	CASSLALRGNGYTF
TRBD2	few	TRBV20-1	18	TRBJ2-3	TGCAGTGCTCGGACTAGCGGGGGGCGAAACGCTAGCACAGATACGCAGTATTTT	CSARTSGGRNASTDTQYF
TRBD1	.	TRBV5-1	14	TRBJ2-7	TGCGCCAGCAGTGAACAGGGGGTAACCTACGAGCAGTACTTC	CASSEQGVTYEQYF
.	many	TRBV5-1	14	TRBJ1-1	TGCGCCAGCAGCTTGGAGGGACAATACACTGAAGCTTTCTTT	CASSLEGQYTEAFF
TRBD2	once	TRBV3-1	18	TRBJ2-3	TGTGCCAGCAGCCAAGCTCCCCCCGGGACTAGAGGCACAGATACGCAGTATTTT	CASSQAPPGTRGTDTQYF
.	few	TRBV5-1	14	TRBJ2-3	TGCGCCAGCAGCTTGGGGGTAGTCCCAGATACGCAGTATTTT	CASSLGVVPDTQYF
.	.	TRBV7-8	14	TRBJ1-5	TGTGCCAGCTCGACAGGCTATAGCAATCAGCCCCAGCATTTT	CASSTGYSNQPQHF
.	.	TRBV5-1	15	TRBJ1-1	TGCGCCAGCAGCTTGTCCCCGGGTCTCGACACTGAAGCTTTCTTT	CASSLSPGLDTEAFF
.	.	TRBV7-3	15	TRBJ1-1	TGTGCCAGCAGCCCACTTGAGGGGGGGGACACTGAAGCTTTCTTT	CASSPLEGGDTEAFF
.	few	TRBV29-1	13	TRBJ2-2	TGCAGCGCAACCCTGTCTAACACCGGGGAGCTGTTTTTT	CSATLSNTGELFF
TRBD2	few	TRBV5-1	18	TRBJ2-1	TGCGCCAGCAGCCCCATCCCGGGACTAGCGGGGGGGCTCAATGAGCAGTTCTTC	CASSPIPGLAGGLNEQFF
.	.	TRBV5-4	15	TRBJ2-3	TGTGCCAGCAGCTTCGGAGAATCTAGCACAGATACGCAGTATTTT	CASSFGESSTDTQYF
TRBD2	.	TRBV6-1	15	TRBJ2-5	TGTGCCAGCAGCACCCTAGCGGGAGGTGCGGAGACCCAGTACTTC	CASSTLAGGAETQYF
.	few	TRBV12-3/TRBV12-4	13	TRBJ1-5	TGTGCCAGCAGTCCGTGGGGGAATCAGCCCCAGCATTTT	CASSPWGNQPQHF
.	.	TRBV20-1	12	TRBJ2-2	TGCAGTGCTAGGAGTGTAGCCGGGGAGCTGTTTTTT	CSARSVAGELFF
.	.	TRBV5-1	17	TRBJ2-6	TGCGCCAGCAGCTTGGGCAGTTTGAGCTCTGGGGCCAACGTCCTGACTTTC	CASSLGSLSSGANVLTF
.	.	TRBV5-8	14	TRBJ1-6	TGTGCCAGCAGGCCCGAGTGGACGGGGAGTGACCTCCACTTT	CASRPEWTGSDLHF
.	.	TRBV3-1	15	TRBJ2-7	TGTGCCAGCAGCCAAGCCCCAACTACTGCGTACGAGCAGTACTTC	CASSQAPTTAYEQYF
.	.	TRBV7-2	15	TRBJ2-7	TGTGCCAGCAGCTTATGGGCAGCCCGCGATTACGAGCAGTACTTC	CASSLWAARDYEQYF
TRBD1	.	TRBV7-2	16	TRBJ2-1	TGTGCCAGCAGCCCCGCCGGGACAGGGGTTCTAAATGAGCAGTTCTTC	CASSPAGTGVLNEQFF
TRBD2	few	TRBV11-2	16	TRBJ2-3	TGTGCCAGCAGCTTAGTGCCTCGGGGGGGTACAGATACGCAGTATTTT	CASSLVPRGGTDTQYF
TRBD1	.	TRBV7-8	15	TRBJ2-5	TGTGCCAGCAGCTTAAGCCGACAGGGGGCGAAGACCCAGTACTTC	CASSLSRQGAKTQYF
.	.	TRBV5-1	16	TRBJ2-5	TGCGCCAGCAGGCCAACCGGCGGGACTCAGGCGGAGACCCAGTACTTC	CASRPTGGTQAETQYF
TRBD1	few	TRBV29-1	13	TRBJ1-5	TGCAGCGCCGGGACAGGGACAGATCAGCCCCAGCATTTT	CSAGTGTDQPQHF
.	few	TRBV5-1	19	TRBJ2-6	TGCGCCAGCAGCCCTACCTTCTGGGCGACGCTCTCTGGGGCCAACGTCCTGACTTTC	CASSPTFWATLSGANVLTF
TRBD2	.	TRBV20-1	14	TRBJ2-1	TGCAGTGCTTGGGCGACTAGCGGGTACAATGAGCAGTTCTTC	CSAWATSGYNEQFF
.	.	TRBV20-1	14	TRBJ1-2	TGCAGTGCTAGAGATCGGGTCGGGGGGGGTGGCTACACCTTC	CSARDRVGGGGYTF
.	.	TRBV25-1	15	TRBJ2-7	TGTGCCAGCAGTGAACTTGGGTCAGGAACCTACGAGCAGTACTTC	CASSELGSGTYEQYF